The clone carrying this T cell receptor (beta chain) showed up many times. This entry is derived from a study of T cells in Graves' hyperthyroidism and ophthalmopathy. The CDR3 runs 18 residues. CDR1 is MNHEY and CDR2 is SMNVEV in the germline V gene (reference sequence). The V end lost 3 bases, the J end lost 1 base, and 19 bases lay between the germline ends. Using RNA transcripts as the source, TCR beta CDR3 regions were amplified. The TCR CDR3 first-round RT-PCR relied on the HTBI primer set. TCRdb reanalysed the multiplex PCR reads using MiXCR and keeps one entry per CDR3 protein. The table lists about 420,000 distinct CDR3 sequences, 15% to 19% of them singletons. Graves' hyperthyroidism qualified as stable when ophthalmopathy did not progress within 18 months. Among the patients, aged 18 to 65, hyperthyroidism was newly diagnosed and had lasted under 2 months. Diagnosis rested on symptoms, serum thyroxine and TRAb, thyroid ultrasound, and orbital computed tomography.

Sequencing used blood. The genes are TRBV27 and TRBJ1-5; D gene ambiguous. The receptor was derived from a woman aged 18-29 years with Graves' hyperthyroidism. The CDR3 region has the DNA TGTGCCAGCAGTTTGCCCCGGGCGAGGGAAGGGAGCAATCAGCCCCAGCATTTT. This sequence encodes CASSLPRAREGSNQPQHF.